This section outlines one TCR beta chain sequence together with its context. The sample is drawn from a study of T-cell reconstitution after alpha-beta-depleted transplantation in children. Molecular barcoding with unique molecular identifiers was used for the TCRbeta library. TCRdb analysed the PCR reads with MiXCR anew, one entry per CDR3 protein. The sample holds 250,000 to 300,000 distinct CDR3 sequences, around 9.6% seen once. There are 14 residues in the CDR3. Between the trimmed V and J ends, which lost 4 bases and 1 base, there was a span of 10 bases. CDR1 MNHEY and CDR2 SVGAGI come from the germline V gene.

The clonotype was recovered from a human donor who donated a stem cell graft to a child with SCID. V and J are TRBV6-5 and TRBJ2-5; D is ambiguous. The material was PBMCs from the stem cell graft donor, obtained from the stem cell graft. The CDR3 loop reads CASSSPALQETQYF. As DNA, the CDR3 is TGTGCCAGCAGTTCGCCTGCCCTCCAAGAGACCCAGTACTTC.